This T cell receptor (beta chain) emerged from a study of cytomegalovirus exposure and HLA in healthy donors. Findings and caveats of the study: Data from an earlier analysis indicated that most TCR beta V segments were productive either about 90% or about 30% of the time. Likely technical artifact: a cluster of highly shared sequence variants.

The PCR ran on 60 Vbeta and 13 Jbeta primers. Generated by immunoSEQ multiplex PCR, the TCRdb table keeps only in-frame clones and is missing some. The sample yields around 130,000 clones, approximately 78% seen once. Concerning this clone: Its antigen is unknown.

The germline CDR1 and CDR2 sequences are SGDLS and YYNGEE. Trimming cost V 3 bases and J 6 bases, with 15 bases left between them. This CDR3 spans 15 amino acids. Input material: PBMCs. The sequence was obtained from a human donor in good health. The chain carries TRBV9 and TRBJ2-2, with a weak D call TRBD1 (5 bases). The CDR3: CASSGAGRVPGELFF. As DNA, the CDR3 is TGTGCCAGCAGCGGGGCTGGCAGGGTCCCCGGGGAGCTGTTTTTT.